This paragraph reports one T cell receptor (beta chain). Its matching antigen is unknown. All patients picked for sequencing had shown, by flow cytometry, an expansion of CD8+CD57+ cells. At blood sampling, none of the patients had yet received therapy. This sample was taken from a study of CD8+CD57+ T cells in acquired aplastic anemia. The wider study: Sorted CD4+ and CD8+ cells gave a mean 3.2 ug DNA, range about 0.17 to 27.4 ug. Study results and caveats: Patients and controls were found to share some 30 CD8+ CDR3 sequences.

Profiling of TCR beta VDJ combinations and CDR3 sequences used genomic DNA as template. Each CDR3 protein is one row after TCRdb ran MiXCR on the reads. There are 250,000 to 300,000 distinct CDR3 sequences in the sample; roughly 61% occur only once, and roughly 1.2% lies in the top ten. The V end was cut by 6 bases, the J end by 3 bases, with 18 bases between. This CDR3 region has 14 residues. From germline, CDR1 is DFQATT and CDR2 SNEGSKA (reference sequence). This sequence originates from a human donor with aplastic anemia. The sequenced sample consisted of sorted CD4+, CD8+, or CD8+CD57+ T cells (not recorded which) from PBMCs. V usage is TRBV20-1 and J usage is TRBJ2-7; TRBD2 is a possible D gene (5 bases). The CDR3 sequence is CSALLARTGYEQYF. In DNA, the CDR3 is TGCAGTGCGCTTCTAGCTCGGACGGGCTACGAGCAGTACTTC.